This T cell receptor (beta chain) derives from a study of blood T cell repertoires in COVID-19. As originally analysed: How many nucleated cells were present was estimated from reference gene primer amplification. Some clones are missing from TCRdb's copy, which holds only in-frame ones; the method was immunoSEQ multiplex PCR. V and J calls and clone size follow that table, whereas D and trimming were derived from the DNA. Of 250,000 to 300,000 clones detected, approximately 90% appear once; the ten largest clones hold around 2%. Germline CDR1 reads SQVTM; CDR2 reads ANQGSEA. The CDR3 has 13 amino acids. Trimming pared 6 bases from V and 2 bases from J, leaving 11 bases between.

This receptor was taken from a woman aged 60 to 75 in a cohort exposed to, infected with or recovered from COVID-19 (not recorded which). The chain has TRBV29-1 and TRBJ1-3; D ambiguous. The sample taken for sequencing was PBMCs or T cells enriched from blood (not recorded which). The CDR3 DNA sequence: TGCAGCGTCACAATGGCCGCTGGAAACACCATATATTTT. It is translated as CSVTMAAGNTIYF.